The present TCR beta chain was sequenced within a study of response to subunit inactivated influenza vaccine. Germline CDR1 SGHRS, CDR2 YFSETQ. After removal of 1 base from V and 6 bases from J, the junction contained 9 bases not matched to a gene. CDR3 size: 16 residues. In the case of this clonotype: The antigen remains unidentified.

Study-level points and caveats: The authors proposed limited new T cell recruitment per seasonal influenza vaccination.

MiXCR was run by TCRdb on the RT-PCR reads, yielding one entry per CDR3 protein. The table shows a few hundred thousand distinct CDR3 sequences, with roughly 15% occurring only once. The chain employs TRBV5-1 and TRBJ2-1; 8 bases match TRBD2. The receptor comes from a man in his fifties or sixties who received an inactivated influenza vaccine. This specimen consisted of PBMCs from blood, obtained less than 13 days after vaccination. The CDR3 DNA sequence: TGCGCCAGCAGCTTGAGGGAGACTAGCGTGAGCAATGAGCAGTTCTTC. The encoded protein is CASSLRETSVSNEQFF.